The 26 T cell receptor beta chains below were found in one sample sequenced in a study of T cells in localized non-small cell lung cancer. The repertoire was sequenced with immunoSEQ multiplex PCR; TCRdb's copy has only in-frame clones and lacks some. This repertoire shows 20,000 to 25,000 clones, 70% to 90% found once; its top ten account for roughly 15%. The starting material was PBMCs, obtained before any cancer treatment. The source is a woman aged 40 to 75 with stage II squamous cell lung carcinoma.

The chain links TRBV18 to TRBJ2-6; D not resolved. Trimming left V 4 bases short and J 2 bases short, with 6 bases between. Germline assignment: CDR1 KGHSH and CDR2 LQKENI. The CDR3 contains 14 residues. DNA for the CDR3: TGTGCCAGCTCACGGGTGGCTGGGGCCAACGTCCTGACTTTC. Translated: CASSRVAGANVLTF.

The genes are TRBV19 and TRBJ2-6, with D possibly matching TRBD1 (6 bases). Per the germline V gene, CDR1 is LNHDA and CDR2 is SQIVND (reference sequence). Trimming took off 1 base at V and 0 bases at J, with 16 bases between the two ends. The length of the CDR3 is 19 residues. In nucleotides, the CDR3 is TGTGCCAGTAGTATAGGGGAAGCGGACAGCCTCTCTGGGGCCAACGTCCTGACTTTC. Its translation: CASSIGEADSLSGANVLTF.

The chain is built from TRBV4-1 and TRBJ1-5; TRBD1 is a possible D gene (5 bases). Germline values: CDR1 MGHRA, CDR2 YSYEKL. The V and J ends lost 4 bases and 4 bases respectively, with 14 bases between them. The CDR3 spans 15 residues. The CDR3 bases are TGCGCCAGCAGCCCAACGACCGGGACTAATCAGCCCCAGCATTTT. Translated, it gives CASSPTTGTNQPQHF.

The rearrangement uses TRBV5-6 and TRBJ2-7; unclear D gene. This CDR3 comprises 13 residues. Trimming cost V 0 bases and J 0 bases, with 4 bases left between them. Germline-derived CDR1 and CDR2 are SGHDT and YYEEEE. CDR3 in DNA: TGTGCCAGCAGCTTGGCCCCCTCCTACGAGCAGTACTTC. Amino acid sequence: CASSLAPSYEQYF.

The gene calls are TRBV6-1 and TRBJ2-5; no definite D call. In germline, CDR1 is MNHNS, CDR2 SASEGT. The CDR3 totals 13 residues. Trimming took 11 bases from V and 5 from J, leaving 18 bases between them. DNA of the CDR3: TGTGCCCTCTCGGCCGTCTTGGGCGAGACCCAGTACTTC. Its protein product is CALSAVLGETQYF.

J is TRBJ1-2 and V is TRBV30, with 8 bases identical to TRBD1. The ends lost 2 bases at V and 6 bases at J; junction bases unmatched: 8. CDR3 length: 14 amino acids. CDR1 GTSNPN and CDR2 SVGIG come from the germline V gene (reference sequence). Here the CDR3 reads CAWSPPQGAHGYTF. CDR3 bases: TGTGCCTGGAGTCCACCCCAGGGGGCCCATGGCTACACCTTC.

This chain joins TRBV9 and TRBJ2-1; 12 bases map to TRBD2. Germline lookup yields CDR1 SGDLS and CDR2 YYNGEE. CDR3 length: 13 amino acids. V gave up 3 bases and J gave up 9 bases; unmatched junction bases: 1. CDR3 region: CASSGTSGIEQFF. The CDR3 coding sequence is TGTGCCAGCAGCGGGACTAGCGGGATTGAGCAGTTCTTC.

The CDR3 region is CAISPGTLGTDTQYF. Here the CDR3 DNA reads TGTGCCATCAGCCCCGGGACCCTCGGCACAGATACGCAGTATTTT. The chain couples TRBV10-3 to TRBJ2-3; possibly TRBD1 or TRBD2 for D (5 bases each). CDR1 and CDR2 from the germline V gene are ENHRY and SYGVKD. The CDR3 extends over 15 amino acids. Trimming removed 6 bases from V and 1 base from J, with 14 bases in between.

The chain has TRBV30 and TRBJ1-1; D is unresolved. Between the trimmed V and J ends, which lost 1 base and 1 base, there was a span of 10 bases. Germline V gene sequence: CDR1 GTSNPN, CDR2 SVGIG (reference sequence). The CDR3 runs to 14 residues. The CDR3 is CAWSAGRQNTEAFF. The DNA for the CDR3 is TGTGCCTGGAGTGCGGGGAGGCAGAACACTGAAGCTTTCTTT. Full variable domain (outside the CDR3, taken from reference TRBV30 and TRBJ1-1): SQTIHQWPATLVQPVGSPLSLECTVEGTSNPNLYWYRQAAGRGLQLLFYSVGIGQISSEVPQNLSASRPQDRQFILSSKKLLLSDSGFYLCAWSAGRQNTEAFFGQGTRLTVV.

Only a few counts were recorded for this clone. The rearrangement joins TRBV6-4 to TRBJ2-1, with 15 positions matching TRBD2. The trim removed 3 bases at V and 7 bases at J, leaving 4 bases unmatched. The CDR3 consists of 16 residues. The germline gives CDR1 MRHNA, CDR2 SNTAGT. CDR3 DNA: TGTGCCAGCAGTGAAGCCGGGACTAGCGGGAGGAATGAGCAGTTCTTC. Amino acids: CASSEAGTSGRNEQFF.

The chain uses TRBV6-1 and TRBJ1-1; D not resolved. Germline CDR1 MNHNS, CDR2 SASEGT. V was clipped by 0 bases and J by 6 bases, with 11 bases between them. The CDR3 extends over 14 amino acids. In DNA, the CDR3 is TGTGCCAGCAGTGAAGCGCCTGTGTTCCCTGAAGCTTTCTTT. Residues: CASSEAPVFPEAFF.

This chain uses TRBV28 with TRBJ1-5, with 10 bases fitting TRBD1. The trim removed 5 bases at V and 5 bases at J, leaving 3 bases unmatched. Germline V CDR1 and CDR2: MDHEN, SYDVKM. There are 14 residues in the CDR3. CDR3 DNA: TGTGCCAGCAGTGGGGACAGGGGACATCAGCCCCAGCATTTT. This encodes CASSGDRGHQPQHF.

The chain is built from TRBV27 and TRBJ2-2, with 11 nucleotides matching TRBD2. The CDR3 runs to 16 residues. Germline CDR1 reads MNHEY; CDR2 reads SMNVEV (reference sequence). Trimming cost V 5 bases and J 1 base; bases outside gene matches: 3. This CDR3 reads CASSPGLAGNTGELFF. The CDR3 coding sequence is TGTGCCAGCAGTCCCGGACTAGCGGGGAACACCGGGGAGCTGTTTTTT.

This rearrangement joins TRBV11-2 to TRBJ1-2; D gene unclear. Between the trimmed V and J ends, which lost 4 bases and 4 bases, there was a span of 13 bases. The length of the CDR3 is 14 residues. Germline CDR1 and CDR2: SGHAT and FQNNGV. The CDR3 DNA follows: TGTGCCAGCAGCTCGATAAGAGGCTCCTATGGCTACACCTTC. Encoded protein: CASSSIRGSYGYTF.

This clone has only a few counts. The CDR3 DNA is TGCAGCGTTGCCCAGGGCAATCAGCCCCAGCATTTT. Amino acid sequence: CSVAQGNQPQHF. The chain is built from TRBV29-1 and TRBJ1-5; no clear D. Germline CDR1 and CDR2: SQVTM and ANQGSEA. The CDR3 runs 12 residues. V shed 4 bases and J shed 2 bases, with 6 bases lying between them.

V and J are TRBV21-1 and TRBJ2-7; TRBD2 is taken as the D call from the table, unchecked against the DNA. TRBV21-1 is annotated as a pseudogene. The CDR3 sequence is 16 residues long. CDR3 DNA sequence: TGTGCCAGCACCCCCAATAGGGAGGCAAAAATCTACGAGCAGTACTTC. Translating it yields CASTPNREAKIYEQYF.

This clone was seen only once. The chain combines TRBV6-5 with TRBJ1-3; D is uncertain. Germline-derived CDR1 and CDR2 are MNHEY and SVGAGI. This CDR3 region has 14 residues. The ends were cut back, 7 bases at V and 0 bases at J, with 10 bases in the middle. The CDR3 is CASTKGVSGNTIYF. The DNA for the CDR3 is TGTGCCAGCACTAAGGGTGTCTCTGGAAACACCATATATTTT.

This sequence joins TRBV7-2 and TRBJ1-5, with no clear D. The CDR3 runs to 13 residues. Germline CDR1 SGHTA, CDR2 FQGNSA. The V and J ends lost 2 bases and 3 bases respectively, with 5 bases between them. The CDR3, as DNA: TGTGCCAGCAGCTTAAAGGTCAATCAGCCCCAGCATTTT. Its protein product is CASSLKVNQPQHF.

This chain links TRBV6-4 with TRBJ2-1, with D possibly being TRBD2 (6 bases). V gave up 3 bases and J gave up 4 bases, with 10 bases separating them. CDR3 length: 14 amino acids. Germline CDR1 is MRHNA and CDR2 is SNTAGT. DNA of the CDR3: TGTGCCAGCAGTGAGCGACTAGAGTACAATGAGCAGTTCTTC. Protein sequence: CASSERLEYNEQFF.

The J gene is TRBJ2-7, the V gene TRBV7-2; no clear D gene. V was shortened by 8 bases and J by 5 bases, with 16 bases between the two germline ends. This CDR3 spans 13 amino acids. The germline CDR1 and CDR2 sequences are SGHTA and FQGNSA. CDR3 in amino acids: CASASSGRHEQYF. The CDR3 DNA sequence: TGTGCCAGCGCCTCATCGGGCCGCCACGAGCAGTACTTC.

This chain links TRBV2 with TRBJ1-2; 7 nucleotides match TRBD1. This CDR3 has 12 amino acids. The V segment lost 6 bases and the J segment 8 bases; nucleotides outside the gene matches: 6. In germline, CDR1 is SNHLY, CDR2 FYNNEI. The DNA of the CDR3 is TGTGCCAGCAGCCCAACAGGGGAAGGCTACACCTTC. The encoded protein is CASSPTGEGYTF.

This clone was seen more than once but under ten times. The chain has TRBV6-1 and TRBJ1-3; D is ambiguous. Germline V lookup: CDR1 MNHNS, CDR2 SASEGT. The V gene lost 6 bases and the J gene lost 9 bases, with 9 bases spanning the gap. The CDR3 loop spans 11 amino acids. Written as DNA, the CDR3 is TGTGCCAGCAGATCACAACTCACCATATATTTT. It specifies CASRSQLTIYF.

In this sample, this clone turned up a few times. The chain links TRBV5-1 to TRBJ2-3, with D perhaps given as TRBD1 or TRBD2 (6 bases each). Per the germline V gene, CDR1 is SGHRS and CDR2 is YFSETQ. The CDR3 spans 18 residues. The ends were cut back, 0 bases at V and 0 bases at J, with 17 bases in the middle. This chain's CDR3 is CASSLAPPGASSTDTQYF. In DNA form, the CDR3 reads TGCGCCAGCAGCTTGGCCCCTCCGGGGGCCTCTAGCACAGATACGCAGTATTTT.

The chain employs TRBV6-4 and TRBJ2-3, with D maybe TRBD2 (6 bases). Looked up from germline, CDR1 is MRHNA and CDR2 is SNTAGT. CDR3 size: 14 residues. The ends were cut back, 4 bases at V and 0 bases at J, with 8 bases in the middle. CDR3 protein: CASSVRGSTDTQYF. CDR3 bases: TGTGCCAGCAGTGTGCGGGGTAGCACAGATACGCAGTATTTT.

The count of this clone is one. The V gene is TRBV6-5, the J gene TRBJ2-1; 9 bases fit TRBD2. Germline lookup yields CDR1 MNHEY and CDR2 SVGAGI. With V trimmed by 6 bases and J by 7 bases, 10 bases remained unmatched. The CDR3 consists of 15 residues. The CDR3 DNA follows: TGTGCCAGCAGACGACCTAGCGGGGCGGGTAATGAGCAGTTCTTC. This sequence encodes CASRRPSGAGNEQFF.

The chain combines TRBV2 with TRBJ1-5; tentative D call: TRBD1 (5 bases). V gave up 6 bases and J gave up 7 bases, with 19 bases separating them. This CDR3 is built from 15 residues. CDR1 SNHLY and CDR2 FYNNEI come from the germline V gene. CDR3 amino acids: CASSWVDGAGQPQHF. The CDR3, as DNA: TGTGCCAGCAGCTGGGTGGACGGGGCCGGCCAGCCCCAGCATTTT.